Listed below are T cell receptor beta chains from one sample, sequenced in a study of naive and memory T cell subsets. TCRdb independently ran MiXCR on the UMI-ligation and nested PCR reads; one entry per CDR3 protein. Here the sample spans under 150,000 distinct CDR3 sequences, approximately 18% being singletons. The sequenced material came from naive CD8+ T cells from blood. The source is a human donor in good health. The CDR3 runs from the conserved cysteine through the conserved F or W. D genes are given only for firm matches. Clone size is shown for a subset of rows, as once, few, many or a class of expanded clone.

j_call: TRBJ2-1
clone_size: .
d_call: .
v_call: TRBV7-9
cdr3_aa: CASSFPSGNEQFF
cdr3_nt: TGTGCCAGCAGCTTTCCATCGGGCAATGAGCAGTTCTTC

j_call: TRBJ2-1
clone_size: .
d_call: TRBD2
v_call: TRBV28
cdr3_aa: CASSLSTGREADEQFF
cdr3_nt: TGTGCCAGCAGTTTATCAACGGGGAGGGAGGCGGATGAGCAGTTCTTC

j_call: TRBJ2-1
clone_size: .
d_call: TRBD1
v_call: TRBV9
cdr3_aa: CASSSDRRNEQFF
cdr3_nt: TGTGCCAGCAGCTCGGACAGGCGCAATGAGCAGTTCTTC

j_call: TRBJ2-1
clone_size: .
d_call: .
v_call: TRBV12-3/TRBV12-4
cdr3_aa: CASTEGSGIFNEQFF
cdr3_nt: TGTGCCAGCACCGAGGGGAGCGGAATCTTCAATGAGCAGTTCTTC

j_call: TRBJ1-3
clone_size: .
d_call: .
v_call: TRBV27
cdr3_aa: CASMGFGNTIYF
cdr3_nt: TGTGCCAGCATGGGGTTTGGAAACACCATATATTTT

j_call: TRBJ2-3
clone_size: few
d_call: .
v_call: TRBV4-3
cdr3_aa: CASSQGEWSSTDTQYF
cdr3_nt: TGCGCCAGCAGCCAAGGCGAGTGGTCTAGCACAGATACGCAGTATTTT

j_call: TRBJ1-1
clone_size: few
d_call: .
v_call: TRBV19
cdr3_aa: CASTVSGTEAFF
cdr3_nt: TGTGCCAGTACGGTCTCAGGTACTGAAGCTTTCTTT

j_call: TRBJ2-7
clone_size: few
d_call: TRBD2
v_call: TRBV4-2
cdr3_aa: CASTQTSGMGYEQYF
cdr3_nt: TGTGCCAGCACACAAACTAGCGGGATGGGCTACGAGCAGTACTTC

j_call: TRBJ1-2
clone_size: .
d_call: TRBD1
v_call: TRBV7-9
cdr3_aa: CASSLPPRDRNYGYTF
cdr3_nt: TGTGCCAGCAGCTTACCGCCCCGGGACAGAAACTATGGCTACACCTTC

j_call: TRBJ2-2
clone_size: .
d_call: .
v_call: TRBV2
cdr3_aa: CASSEVGSTGELFF
cdr3_nt: TGTGCCAGCAGTGAAGTAGGCTCGACCGGGGAGCTGTTTTTT

j_call: TRBJ2-7
clone_size: .
d_call: .
v_call: TRBV5-1
cdr3_aa: CASQTADEQYF
cdr3_nt: TGCGCCAGCCAGACCGCGGACGAGCAGTACTTC

j_call: TRBJ1-4
clone_size: .
d_call: TRBD1
v_call: TRBV4-3
cdr3_aa: CASSQDDRANEKLFF
cdr3_nt: TGCGCCAGCAGCCAAGACGACAGGGCTAACGAAAAACTGTTTTTT

j_call: TRBJ1-1
clone_size: few
d_call: .
v_call: TRBV28
cdr3_aa: CASSLWGGPAFF
cdr3_nt: TGTGCCAGCAGTTTATGGGGCGGACCGGCTTTCTTT

j_call: TRBJ2-4
clone_size: few
d_call: TRBD2
v_call: TRBV4-3
cdr3_aa: CASSQAPSSGGNIQYF
cdr3_nt: TGCGCCAGCAGCCAGGCTCCTTCTAGCGGGGGAAACATTCAGTACTTC

j_call: TRBJ2-1
clone_size: .
d_call: TRBD1
v_call: TRBV7-6
cdr3_aa: CASSPGQGPYNEQFF
cdr3_nt: TGTGCCAGCAGCCCGGGACAGGGACCCTACAATGAGCAGTTCTTC

j_call: TRBJ2-1
clone_size: .
d_call: .
v_call: TRBV6-5
cdr3_aa: CASSYSEYSSYNEQFF
cdr3_nt: TGTGCCAGCAGTTACTCCGAGTACAGCTCCTACAATGAGCAGTTCTTC

j_call: TRBJ2-1
clone_size: few
d_call: .
v_call: TRBV7-2
cdr3_aa: CASFHDRKGTYNEQFF
cdr3_nt: TGTGCCAGCTTTCATGATAGGAAGGGGACTTACAATGAGCAGTTCTTC

j_call: TRBJ2-5
clone_size: .
d_call: .
v_call: TRBV7-6
cdr3_aa: CASSPPRIGLETQYF
cdr3_nt: TGTGCCAGCAGCCCCCCGAGAATTGGGTTGGAGACCCAGTACTTC

j_call: TRBJ2-3
clone_size: few
d_call: .
v_call: TRBV28
cdr3_aa: CASSFGSESTDTQYF
cdr3_nt: TGTGCCAGCAGTTTCGGGTCCGAGAGCACAGATACGCAGTATTTT

j_call: TRBJ1-1
clone_size: few
d_call: TRBD1
v_call: TRBV12-3/TRBV12-4
cdr3_aa: CASRAGGGWTEAFF
cdr3_nt: TGTGCCAGCAGGGCAGGGGGAGGGTGGACTGAAGCTTTCTTT

j_call: TRBJ2-7
clone_size: .
d_call: .
v_call: TRBV20-1
cdr3_aa: CSARVPGGDKIYEQYF
cdr3_nt: TGCAGTGCTAGGGTCCCTGGTGGGGACAAGATCTACGAGCAGTACTTC

j_call: TRBJ2-7
clone_size: .
d_call: TRBD1
v_call: TRBV5-5
cdr3_aa: CASSLIFDRDDEQYF
cdr3_nt: TGTGCCAGCAGCTTGATATTTGACAGGGACGACGAGCAGTACTTC

j_call: TRBJ2-1
clone_size: .
d_call: TRBD2
v_call: TRBV19
cdr3_aa: CASSMSGTPINEQFF
cdr3_nt: TGTGCCAGTAGTATGAGCGGGACGCCCATCAATGAGCAGTTCTTC

j_call: TRBJ1-1
clone_size: once
d_call: .
v_call: TRBV28
cdr3_aa: CASSLSLRGTEAFF
cdr3_nt: TGTGCCAGCAGTTTATCACTCAGGGGAACTGAAGCTTTCTTT

j_call: TRBJ1-5
clone_size: many
d_call: TRBD1
v_call: TRBV23-1
cdr3_aa: CASVGPDRGRNQPQHF
cdr3_nt: TGCGCCAGTGTGGGTCCGGACAGGGGTCGCAATCAGCCCCAGCATTTT

j_call: TRBJ2-1
clone_size: .
d_call: TRBD1
v_call: TRBV29-1
cdr3_aa: CSVQGENEFF
cdr3_nt: TGCAGCGTTCAGGGGGAAAACGAGTTCTTC

j_call: TRBJ2-1
clone_size: few
d_call: TRBD2
v_call: TRBV6-1
cdr3_aa: CASSELGTSGPNEQFF
cdr3_nt: TGTGCCAGCAGTGAATTAGGGACTAGCGGGCCCAATGAGCAGTTCTTC

j_call: TRBJ2-7
clone_size: few
d_call: TRBD2
v_call: TRBV6-5
cdr3_aa: CASSTPLAGFYEQYF
cdr3_nt: TGTGCCAGCAGTACTCCCTTAGCGGGATTTTACGAGCAGTACTTC

j_call: TRBJ2-1
clone_size: few
d_call: .
v_call: TRBV15
cdr3_aa: CATSKRGYNEQFF
cdr3_nt: TGTGCCACCAGCAAGAGAGGCTACAATGAGCAGTTCTTC

j_call: TRBJ2-5
clone_size: few
d_call: .
v_call: TRBV5-6
cdr3_aa: CASSLGVTATETQYF
cdr3_nt: TGTGCCAGCAGCTTGGGCGTCACAGCGACAGAGACCCAGTACTTC

j_call: TRBJ1-5
clone_size: .
d_call: TRBD1
v_call: TRBV4-1
cdr3_aa: CASSQVQGAGQPQHF
cdr3_nt: TGCGCCAGCAGCCAGGTACAGGGGGCTGGTCAGCCCCAGCATTTT

j_call: TRBJ2-6
clone_size: .
d_call: TRBD1
v_call: TRBV7-8
cdr3_aa: CASSSIGQGDMVGANVLTF
cdr3_nt: TGTGCCAGCAGCTCTATCGGACAGGGGGATATGGTTGGGGCCAACGTCCTGACTTTC

j_call: TRBJ1-6
clone_size: once
d_call: TRBD1
v_call: TRBV7-2
cdr3_aa: CASIGQGYNSPLHF
cdr3_nt: TGTGCCAGCATCGGACAGGGCTATAATTCACCCCTCCACTTT

j_call: TRBJ1-6
clone_size: .
d_call: .
v_call: TRBV15
cdr3_aa: CATSLDQGINYGAYNSPLHF
cdr3_nt: TGTGCCACCAGCCTCGACCAGGGGATCAACTATGGGGCCTATAATTCACCCCTCCACTTT

j_call: TRBJ2-7
clone_size: .
d_call: TRBD1
v_call: TRBV9
cdr3_aa: CASSGTGDEQYF
cdr3_nt: TGTGCCAGCAGCGGAACAGGGGACGAGCAGTACTTC

j_call: TRBJ2-3
clone_size: .
d_call: .
v_call: TRBV6-4
cdr3_aa: CASSDSWGLTDTQYF
cdr3_nt: TGTGCCAGCAGTGATTCCTGGGGCCTAACAGATACGCAGTATTTT

j_call: TRBJ2-1
clone_size: once
d_call: TRBD2
v_call: TRBV11-3
cdr3_aa: CASSPPGTSGRHEQFF
cdr3_nt: TGTGCCAGCAGCCCCCCCGGGACTAGCGGGCGCCATGAGCAGTTCTTC

j_call: TRBJ1-5
clone_size: few
d_call: TRBD1
v_call: TRBV29-1
cdr3_aa: CSVDLGTGPNPGLDQPQHF
cdr3_nt: TGCAGCGTTGACTTGGGGACAGGGCCGAACCCTGGGTTAGATCAGCCCCAGCATTTT

j_call: TRBJ2-7
clone_size: few
d_call: .
v_call: TRBV12-3/TRBV12-4
cdr3_aa: CASSKKSYEQYF
cdr3_nt: TGTGCCAGCAGCAAAAAATCCTACGAGCAGTACTTC

j_call: TRBJ2-5
clone_size: .
d_call: .
v_call: TRBV7-9
cdr3_aa: CASSSNYAQETQYF
cdr3_nt: TGTGCCAGCAGCTCCAATTACGCGCAAGAGACCCAGTACTTC

j_call: TRBJ2-7
clone_size: few
d_call: .
v_call: TRBV19
cdr3_aa: CASSMAPRASVEQYF
cdr3_nt: TGTGCCAGTAGTATGGCCCCCCGGGCTTCTGTCGAGCAGTACTTC

j_call: TRBJ2-1
clone_size: few
d_call: .
v_call: TRBV11-2
cdr3_aa: CASSRDSPNEQFF
cdr3_nt: TGTGCCAGCAGCCGCGACAGCCCCAATGAGCAGTTCTTC

j_call: TRBJ1-4
clone_size: .
d_call: .
v_call: TRBV5-1
cdr3_aa: CASSLLPDSDGGEKLFF
cdr3_nt: TGCGCCAGCAGCTTACTCCCGGACAGCGATGGTGGTGAAAAACTGTTTTTT

j_call: TRBJ2-5
clone_size: .
d_call: .
v_call: TRBV6-5
cdr3_aa: CASSYVADQETQYF
cdr3_nt: TGTGCCAGCAGTTACGTCGCAGACCAAGAGACCCAGTACTTC

j_call: TRBJ2-1
clone_size: .
d_call: .
v_call: TRBV6-2/TRBV6-3
cdr3_aa: CASRPDDRNEQFF
cdr3_nt: TGTGCCAGCAGGCCCGACGACCGCAATGAGCAGTTCTTC

j_call: TRBJ1-4
clone_size: .
d_call: .
v_call: TRBV6-6
cdr3_aa: CASTTGTLDEKLFF
cdr3_nt: TGTGCCAGCACTACCGGGACACTGGATGAAAAACTGTTTTTT

j_call: TRBJ2-1
clone_size: .
d_call: TRBD2
v_call: TRBV28
cdr3_aa: CASRIAGSSYNEQFF
cdr3_nt: TGTGCCAGCAGGATAGCGGGGAGCTCCTACAATGAGCAGTTCTTC

j_call: TRBJ1-5
clone_size: few
d_call: TRBD1
v_call: TRBV6-5
cdr3_aa: CASSQHTGEGQPQHF
cdr3_nt: TGTGCCAGCAGCCAACACACAGGGGAGGGTCAGCCCCAGCATTTT

j_call: TRBJ2-2
clone_size: few
d_call: TRBD1
v_call: TRBV5-1
cdr3_aa: CASTETGNGELFF
cdr3_nt: TGCGCTAGCACTGAGACAGGGAACGGGGAGCTGTTTTTT

j_call: TRBJ2-5
clone_size: .
d_call: .
v_call: TRBV28
cdr3_aa: CASIQDLRETQYF
cdr3_nt: TGTGCCAGCATTCAAGACCTGAGAGAGACCCAGTACTTC

j_call: TRBJ2-7
clone_size: .
d_call: .
v_call: TRBV4-3
cdr3_aa: CASSQSRLRGYEQYF
cdr3_nt: TGCGCCAGCAGCCAAAGTCGGTTAAGGGGATACGAGCAGTACTTC

j_call: TRBJ2-2
clone_size: .
d_call: .
v_call: TRBV12-3/TRBV12-4
cdr3_aa: CASRWTDTGELFF
cdr3_nt: TGTGCCAGCCGTTGGACAGACACCGGGGAGCTGTTTTTT

j_call: TRBJ2-6
clone_size: .
d_call: .
v_call: TRBV28
cdr3_aa: CASSLGGSGANVLTF
cdr3_nt: TGTGCCAGCAGTTTGGGTGGGTCTGGGGCCAACGTCCTGACTTTC

j_call: TRBJ2-7
clone_size: .
d_call: .
v_call: TRBV28
cdr3_aa: CASSPGHIYEQYF
cdr3_nt: TGTGCCAGCAGTCCTGGACACATCTACGAGCAGTACTTC

j_call: TRBJ2-7
clone_size: once
d_call: .
v_call: TRBV2
cdr3_aa: CASSEALYEQYF
cdr3_nt: TGTGCCAGCAGTGAAGCTCTCTACGAGCAGTACTTC

j_call: TRBJ2-1
clone_size: .
d_call: .
v_call: TRBV15
cdr3_aa: CATSRGDESNEQFF
cdr3_nt: TGTGCCACCAGCAGAGGGGACGAAAGCAATGAGCAGTTCTTC

j_call: TRBJ1-2
clone_size: .
d_call: TRBD1
v_call: TRBV27
cdr3_aa: CASSSLDRDYGYTF
cdr3_nt: TGTGCCAGCAGTTCCCTTGACAGGGACTATGGCTACACCTTC